This TCR beta chain was captured by sequencing in a study of T-cell reconstitution after alpha-beta-depleted transplantation in children. This clonotype was seen ten or more times. The CDR3 is 13 residues long. The germline V gene encodes CDR1 DFQATT and CDR2 SNEGSKA (reference sequence). Between the trimmed V and J ends, which lost 3 bases and 8 bases, there was a span of 16 bases. Unique molecular identifiers were incorporated into the prepared TCRbeta library. TCRdb reanalysed the PCR reads using MiXCR and keeps one entry per CDR3 protein. The sample yields about 230,000 distinct CDR3 sequences, 12% seen once.

The chain has TRBV20-1 and TRBJ1-1; tentative D call: TRBD1 (6 bases). The material sequenced was PBMCs from the stem cell graft donor, taken from the stem cell graft. The TCR sequence derives from a human donor who donated a stem cell graft to a child with acute lymphoblastic leukemia. DNA of the CDR3: TGCAGTGCTAGTCCGGCGACAGGTTTGGAAGCTTTCTTT. It encodes CSASPATGLEAFF.